Listed below are T cell receptor beta chains from one sample, sequenced in a study of blood T cell repertoires in COVID-19. The assay was immunoSEQ multiplex PCR, and TCRdb's table has in-frame clones only and misses some. The sample includes about 130,000 clones, 80% to 90% of them seen just once. The sequencing input was PBMCs or T cells enriched from blood (not recorded which). Every receptor here comes from a woman in her forties or fifties who had recovered from COVID-19. Each CDR3 is given with its conserved first and last residue. The order of the fields is V gene, clone size, D gene, J gene, CDR3 DNA, CDR3 protein. A D gene is named only where the DNA matches it firmly. Rows may omit the clone size; those that give it use once, few, many or a size class.

v_gene: TRBV7-8
abundance: NA
d_gene: TRBD2
j_gene: TRBJ2-7
CDR3nt: TGTGCCAGCAGCCCTCCGGGGGGACCTCTCTCCTACGAGCAGTACTTC
CDR3aa: CASSPPGGPLSYEQYF

v_gene: TRBV2
abundance: large
d_gene: NA
j_gene: TRBJ1-2
CDR3nt: TGTGCCAGCATCCACTCTCGGACGGCACTAGGGGGCTACACCTTC
CDR3aa: CASIHSRTALGGYTF

v_gene: TRBV4-3
abundance: NA
d_gene: NA
j_gene: TRBJ2-6
CDR3nt: TGCGCCAGCAGCCAAGATGGGAGTTTTGGGGCCAACGTCCTGACTTTC
CDR3aa: CASSQDGSFGANVLTF

v_gene: TRBV7-8
abundance: NA
d_gene: NA
j_gene: TRBJ1-3
CDR3nt: TGTGCCAGCAGAGATCATACAGGGATCTCGGCTGGAAACACCATATATTTT
CDR3aa: CASRDHTGISAGNTIYF

v_gene: TRBV3-1/TRBV3-2
abundance: NA
d_gene: NA
j_gene: TRBJ1-1
CDR3nt: TGTGCCAGCAGCCAAGTAGTGTCGAACACTGAAGCTTTCTTT
CDR3aa: CASSQVVSNTEAFF

v_gene: TRBV12-3/TRBV12-4
abundance: NA
d_gene: NA
j_gene: TRBJ1-3
CDR3nt: TGTGCCAGCAGTTTTCAGGGAAACACCATATATTTT
CDR3aa: CASSFQGNTIYF

v_gene: TRBV6-1
abundance: NA
d_gene: NA
j_gene: TRBJ2-5
CDR3nt: TGTGCCAGCAGTGAAGATACAGGGGGGGTAGAGACCCAGTACTTC
CDR3aa: CASSEDTGGVETQYF

v_gene: TRBV19
abundance: NA
d_gene: NA
j_gene: TRBJ2-5
CDR3nt: TGTGCCAGTAGTCCGTTGACAGACAAGAGGACCCAGTACTTC
CDR3aa: CASSPLTDKRTQYF

v_gene: TRBV11-3
abundance: NA
d_gene: NA
j_gene: TRBJ1-1
CDR3nt: TGTGCCAGCAGCTTTGTGGGTGGGGGCAACGCTGAAGCTTTCTTT
CDR3aa: CASSFVGGGNAEAFF

v_gene: TRBV5-6
abundance: NA
d_gene: TRBD2
j_gene: TRBJ2-7
CDR3nt: TGTGCCAGCAGCTTCAGCGGGGGGGCGGCGCAGTACTTC
CDR3aa: CASSFSGGAAQYF

v_gene: TRBV7-9
abundance: NA
d_gene: TRBD2
j_gene: TRBJ2-2
CDR3nt: TGTGCCAGCAGCCCCGCAGCGGGGCTTACCGGGGAGCTGTTTTTT
CDR3aa: CASSPAAGLTGELFF

v_gene: TRBV14
abundance: once
d_gene: NA
j_gene: TRBJ2-7
CDR3nt: TGTGCCAGCAGCCAAGGACAGCTCGAGCAGTACTTC
CDR3aa: CASSQGQLEQYF

v_gene: TRBV7-3
abundance: NA
d_gene: NA
j_gene: TRBJ2-3
CDR3nt: TGTGCCAGCAGCTTAGAAACAGGCACAGATACGCAGTATTTT
CDR3aa: CASSLETGTDTQYF

v_gene: TRBV5-1
abundance: NA
d_gene: NA
j_gene: TRBJ2-1
CDR3nt: TGCGCCAGCAGCTCTCGGGATGCATACAATGAGCAGTTCTTC
CDR3aa: CASSSRDAYNEQFF

v_gene: TRBV6-5
abundance: once
d_gene: NA
j_gene: TRBJ2-7
CDR3nt: TGTGCCATCCACACAGGGACGGACGGTGTGTACGAGCAGTACTTC
CDR3aa: CAIHTGTDGVYEQYF

v_gene: TRBV19
abundance: few
d_gene: NA
j_gene: TRBJ1-1
CDR3nt: TGTGCCAGTAGCAACCTAGGAACTGAAGCTTTCTTT
CDR3aa: CASSNLGTEAFF